These 32 T cell receptor beta chains were all obtained from the same sample, sequenced in a study of tissue T cells after allogeneic stem cell transplantation. Repertoires were generated with immunoSEQ multiplex PCR, while TCRdb's copy carries only in-frame clones and drops some. Of several thousand clones in the sample, under 70% were seen once. The starting material was tissue from the esophagus, obtained at autopsy. The origin of the receptors is a female donor aged 60 or older with lung cancer.

In its sample, this clone was seen once. The chain joins TRBV10-2 to TRBJ2-3; weak D call: TRBD1 (5 bases). The length of the CDR3 is 14 residues. CDR1 is WSHSY and CDR2 is SAAADI in the germline V gene. The V and J ends lost 3 bases and 3 bases respectively, with 10 bases between them. The CDR3 reads CASSDQGRTDTQYF. The CDR3 DNA is TGCGCCAGCAGTGACCAGGGAAGGACAGATACGCAGTATTTT.

The rearrangement uses TRBV7-9 and TRBJ1-5, with no clear D. Germline CDR1 is SEHNR and CDR2 is FQNEAQ (reference sequence). Between the trimmed V and J ends, which lost 2 bases and 0 bases, there was a span of 11 bases. The CDR3 has 16 residues. The CDR3 spells CASSLRSEYSNQPQHF. Written as DNA, the CDR3 is TGTGCCAGCAGCTTACGATCGGAATATAGCAATCAGCCCCAGCATTTT.

J is TRBJ1-3 and V is TRBV11-2; D may be TRBD1 (6 bases). V was pared by 5 bases and J by 2 bases, with 16 bases between. The CDR3 has 16 amino acids. Germline loops: CDR1 SGHAT, CDR2 FQNNGV. The CDR3 bases are TGTGCCAGCAGCCCTCAGGCCAGGGGTGCTGGAAACACCATATATTTT. Translation gives CASSPQARGAGNTIYF.

This clone came up a few times. V gene TRBV6-4 combines with J gene TRBJ2-1; unclear D gene. Germline CDR1 MRHNA, CDR2 SNTAGT. V was clipped by 0 bases and J by 8 bases, with 11 bases between them. The CDR3 is 14 residues long. CDR3 nucleotides: TGTGCCAGCAGTGACTCGGGATTAAGCCATGAGCAGTTCTTC. Translating it yields CASSDSGLSHEQFF.

The CDR3 nucleotides read TGCGCCAGCAGCTATAACACGGCTGGGCCCCAGCATTTT. It codes for CASSYNTAGPQHF. The chain employs TRBV5-1 and TRBJ1-5; D is unclear. Trimming took off 3 bases at V and 9 bases at J, with 13 bases between the two ends. This CDR3 has 13 amino acids. Germline lookup yields CDR1 SGHRS and CDR2 YFSETQ.

This clone occurred a few times. The chain uses TRBV11-2 and TRBJ2-7; no definite D call. Looked up from germline, CDR1 is SGHAT and CDR2 is FQNNGV. The CDR3 is 13 residues long. The germline V and J ends were trimmed by 5 bases and 4 bases, with 12 bases remaining between them. The CDR3 loop reads CASSVPSEYEQYF. DNA for the CDR3: TGTGCCAGCAGCGTCCCCAGTGAATACGAGCAGTACTTC.

This chain uses TRBV4-2 with TRBJ2-7; 8 positions agree with TRBD2. Germline loops: CDR1 LGHNA, CDR2 YNFKEQ. The CDR3 has 15 residues. V lost 2 bases and J lost 0; bases outside the gene matches: 3. CDR3 sequence reads: CASSQSSGYSYEQYF. The CDR3 DNA reads as TGTGCCAGCAGCCAATCTAGCGGGTACTCCTACGAGCAGTACTTC.

The V and J genes are TRBV5-1 and TRBJ2-7; D perhaps matches TRBD1 (5 bases). Trimming removed 6 bases from V and 1 base from J, with 11 bases in between. This CDR3 is built from 13 residues. The germline V gene encodes CDR1 SGHRS and CDR2 YFSETQ. The CDR3 protein is CASTRVGSYEQYF. The DNA of the CDR3 is TGCGCCAGCACCAGGGTTGGGTCCTACGAGCAGTACTTC.

This clone is a singleton in its sample. This chain uses TRBV19 with TRBJ1-2; no definite D call. This CDR3 comprises 16 residues. The germline V gene encodes CDR1 LNHDA and CDR2 SQIVND (reference sequence). V lost 1 base and J lost 2, with 14 bases in between. The CDR3, as DNA: TGTGCCAGTAGTATAGGGTTTTCTCGGAGGAACTATGGCTACACCTTC. Its protein is CASSIGFSRRNYGYTF. Supplemented by reference TRBV19 and TRBJ1-2, the full variable domain reads DGGITQSPKYLFRKEGQNVTLSCEQNLNHDAMYWYRQDPGQGLRLIYYSQIVNDFQKGDIAEGYSVSREKKESFPLTVTSAQKNPTAFYLCASSIGFSRRNYGYTFGSGTRLTVV.

The chain couples TRBV7-3 to TRBJ2-5; 11 bases match TRBD2. Germline V lookup: CDR1 SGHTA, CDR2 FQGTGA. This CDR3 comprises 18 residues. Unmatched junction bases numbered 8, after V lost 0 bases and J lost 2 bases. The CDR3 bases are TGTGCCAGCAGCTTAACCGGGACTAGCGGAGTGGGGCAAGAGACCCAGTACTTC. It encodes CASSLTGTSGVGQETQYF.

Judged by abundance, this clone is medium-sized (0.01 to 0.1%). Other nucleotide sequences from this sample produce the same CDR3. V gene TRBV6-5 combines with J gene TRBJ1-2; 7 bases are a match to TRBD1. With 2 bases clipped from V and 7 bases from J, the junction kept 7 bases outside the gene matches. The CDR3 has 14 amino acids. Germline assignment: CDR1 MNHEY and CDR2 SVGAGI. The chain's CDR3 is CASSYGTANSGYTF. The CDR3 region has the DNA TGTGCCAGCAGTTACGGGACAGCGAACAGTGGCTACACCTTC.

This chain links TRBV11-2 with TRBJ2-3, with D tentatively TRBD2 (6 bases). Per the germline V gene, CDR1 is SGHAT and CDR2 is FQNNGV. The V and J ends lost 4 bases and 0 bases respectively, with 14 bases between them. There are 16 residues in the CDR3. The CDR3 is CASSSLGTSSTDTQYF. DNA for the CDR3: TGTGCCAGCAGCTCCCTAGGGACTTCTAGCACAGATACGCAGTATTTT.

This clone has more than one count but fewer than ten. This rearrangement joins TRBV18 to TRBJ2-1, with D possibly TRBD2 on 6 matching bases. V was trimmed by 2 bases and J by 7 bases, leaving 15 bases between them. The germline gives CDR1 KGHSH, CDR2 LQKENI. CDR3 length equals 15 residues. Here the CDR3 reads CASSPGTSSLNEQFF. CDR3 DNA: TGTGCCAGCTCACCAGGAACTAGCAGTTTGAATGAGCAGTTCTTC.

With regard to this clone: One base away lies a much larger clone, so this may be a sequencing read error. The gene calls are TRBV11-2 and TRBJ1-1; D not certain. The CDR3 has 15 residues. The V gene's germline CDR1 is SGHAT and CDR2 FQNNGV. The DNA of the CDR3 is TGTGCCAGCAGCCCCCCTCCGATAGGGAGAACTGAAACTTTCTTT. It encodes CASSPPPIGRTETFF.

This clone was found a few times. The chain combines TRBV3-1 (or the pseudogene TRBV3-2) with TRBJ1-2; D possibly corresponds to TRBD1 (6 bases). The CDR3 sequence is 18 residues long. Trimming stripped 1 base from V and 2 bases from J, with 20 bases between. Germline CDR1 is LGHDT and CDR2 is YNNKEL (reference sequence). The DNA for the CDR3 is TGTGCCAGCAGCCAAGTGAAACGGACAGAACTATCAAACTATGGCTACACCTTC. It is translated as CASSQVKRTELSNYGYTF.

The genes are TRBV4-2 and TRBJ1-4; TRBD1 aligns across 8 bases. The CDR3 is 15 residues long. With 4 bases clipped from V and 3 bases from J, the junction kept 4 bases outside the gene matches. The germline V gene has CDR1 LGHNA and CDR2 YNFKEQ. The CDR3 DNA reads TGTGCCAGCAGCCGCTCAGGGGGCCCTAATGAAAAACTGTTTTTT. Residues: CASSRSGGPNEKLFF.

V gene TRBV12-5 combines with J gene TRBJ2-7; no reliable D call. Germline V gene data show CDR1 as LGHNT and CDR2 as FRNRAP. V was pared by 5 bases and J by 4 bases, with 24 bases between. CDR3 length: 17 amino acids. The CDR3 DNA reads as TGTGCTAGTGGTCTGGGTGGGTCCAACCTTTTTGCTTACGAGCAGTACTTC. Protein sequence: CASGLGGSNLFAYEQYF.

This sequence joins TRBV18 and TRBJ1-6, with D perhaps matching TRBD1 (6 bases). V gave up 6 bases and J gave up 7 bases, with 16 bases separating them. Germline V gene sequence: CDR1 KGHSH, CDR2 LQKENI. CDR3 length equals 15 residues. The CDR3 reads CASSPLDRLNSPLHF. The CDR3, as DNA: TGTGCCAGCTCTCCCCTGGACAGACTAAATTCACCCCTCCACTTT.

The V and J genes are TRBV12-1 and TRBJ2-1. TRBV12-1 is tagged as a pseudogene. This CDR3 comprises 14 residues. The CDR3 spells CASSFSWEDNEQFF. As DNA, the CDR3 is TGTGCCAGCAGCTTTAGTTGGGAAGACAATGAGCAGTTCTTC.

This clone has a handful of counts. The V call is TRBV12-3 or TRBV12-4, the J call TRBJ2-2; D is unclear. V was trimmed by 8 bases and J by 4 bases, leaving 5 bases between them. The CDR3 is made up of 11 amino acids. In nucleotides, the CDR3 is TGTGCCAGCGGCCTCACCGGGGAGCTGTTTTTT. Translated, it gives CASGLTGELFF.

The count of this clone is one. The J gene is TRBJ2-5, the V gene TRBV7-2; no definite D call. With 5 bases removed from V and 5 bases from J, the gap between germline ends came to 9 bases. The germline V gene has CDR1 SGHTA and CDR2 FQGNSA. The CDR3 has 12 residues. The CDR3 region has the DNA TGTGCCAGCAGCCCCTCCCGGGAGACCCAGTACTTC. It is translated as CASSPSRETQYF.

This clone is large by share. The rearrangement links TRBV5-6 to TRBJ2-7, with D tentatively TRBD2 (6 bases). The germline V gene has CDR1 SGHDT and CDR2 YYEEEE. The germline V and J ends were trimmed by 4 bases and 2 bases, with 13 bases remaining between them. There are 14 residues in the CDR3. The CDR3 DNA follows: TGTGCCAGCAGCGGGGGACTTGCGGCCTACGAGCAGTACTTC. It encodes CASSGGLAAYEQYF.

The chain uses TRBV11-3 and TRBJ2-1; no clear D gene. The CDR3 runs to 15 residues. Per the germline V gene, CDR1 is SGHNT and CDR2 is YENEEA. Trimming shortened V by 2 bases and J by 1 base, and 9 bases separated the two germline ends. This CDR3 reads CASSLNPSSYNEQFF. The CDR3 DNA reads TGTGCCAGCAGCTTAAACCCGAGTTCCTACAATGAGCAGTTCTTC.

V and J are TRBV18 and TRBJ2-3; maybe TRBD2 (6 bases). V gave up 3 bases and J gave up 0 bases, with 16 bases separating them. CDR3 length equals 17 residues. In germline, CDR1 is KGHSH, CDR2 LQKENI. The CDR3 bases are TGTGCCAGCTCACCTGTTATCCTAGCGACTAGCACAGATACGCAGTATTTT. This gives the protein CASSPVILATSTDTQYF.

This clone is labeled as medium-sized (0.01 to 0.1%). The chain recombines TRBV29-1 with TRBJ1-2; D unclear. Germline lookup yields CDR1 SQVTM and CDR2 ANQGSEA. The CDR3 sequence is 14 residues long. Trimming cost V 2 bases and J 0 bases, with 10 bases left between them. The CDR3 sequence is CSVEKAGSNYGYTF. The CDR3 DNA follows: TGCAGCGTTGAAAAGGCAGGTTCTAACTATGGCTACACCTTC.

This chain connects TRBV6-2 or TRBV6-3 to TRBJ1-1, with TRBD1 matching 8 bases. CDR1 is MNHEY and CDR2 is SVGEGT in the germline V gene. V lost 0 bases, J lost 0 bases, and 6 bases stayed unmatched. The CDR3 is made up of 17 amino acids. CDR3: CASSYSGQGKMNTEAFF. The CDR3 DNA reads TGTGCCAGCAGTTACTCAGGACAGGGCAAAATGAACACTGAAGCTTTCTTT.

This chain uses TRBV4-2 with TRBJ1-4; D uncertain. Germline CDR1 reads LGHNA; CDR2 reads YNFKEQ. The CDR3 has 15 residues. V lost 6 bases to trimming and J lost 3 bases, with 14 bases between them. The CDR3 bases are TGTGCCAGCAGAACCATTGAGGAGGCTAATGAAAAACTGTTTTTT. Protein sequence: CASRTIEEANEKLFF.

In this sample, this clone turned up a few times. V is TRBV7-9 and J is TRBJ1-2; D gene uncertain. CDR3 size: 18 residues. Germline V gene lookup returns CDR1 SEHNR and CDR2 FQNEAQ (reference sequence). V lost 4 bases, J lost 1 base, and 22 bases lay in between. Here the CDR3 DNA reads TGTGCCAGCAGCTACCGGGCAGGAGGTCGTGGGATTAACTATGGCTACACCTTC. Its protein product is CASSYRAGGRGINYGYTF.

A word on this clone: The identical CDR3 is also encoded by other nucleotide sequences in the sample. This rearrangement joins TRBV5-4 to TRBJ2-5; possibly TRBD2 for D (5 bases). V was pared by 0 bases and J by 5 bases, with 11 bases between. This CDR3 is built from 14 residues. Germline CDR1 reads SGHNT; CDR2 reads YYREEE (reference sequence). CDR3: CASSLAGVEETQYF. The CDR3 DNA follows: TGTGCCAGCAGCTTGGCCGGGGTAGAGGAGACCCAGTACTTC.

Here the CDR3 reads CAWDREAYNEQFF. Written as DNA, the CDR3 is TGTGCCTGGGACAGGGAAGCCTACAATGAGCAGTTCTTC. V gene TRBV30 combines with J gene TRBJ2-1, with 7 positions matching TRBD1. V gave up 5 bases and J gave up 2 bases; unmatched junction bases: 3. The CDR3 has 13 residues. Germline CDR1 GTSNPN, CDR2 SVGIG (reference sequence).

This clone was seen more than once but under ten times. This sequence joins TRBV5-6 and TRBJ1-2; 8 nucleotides align to TRBD1. This CDR3 spans 14 amino acids. V shed 4 bases and J 7 bases; nucleotides not matched to a gene: 9. The germline CDR1 and CDR2 sequences are SGHDT and YYEEEE. CDR3 amino acids: CASSLTGVRFGYTF. The CDR3 bases are TGTGCCAGCAGCCTGACAGGGGTTCGGTTTGGCTACACCTTC.

Turning to this clone: One end of the junction does not line up with germline, which may come from a read error. CDR3 amino acids: CASSQGGVSGTSGRLF. The CDR3 coding sequence is TGTGCCAGCAGCCAAGGGGGAGTGTCCGGGACTAGCGGGAGGTTGTTT. The chain joins TRBV3-1 (or the pseudogene TRBV3-2) to TRBJ2-3; TRBD2 aligns across 15 bases. The CDR3 runs 16 residues. Germline CDR1 is LGHDT and CDR2 is YNNKEL (reference sequence).